The 27 T cell receptor beta chains given below trace back to one sample, sequenced in a study of breast tumors, draining lymph nodes, adjacent tissues. Axillary draining lymph nodes of breast cancer patients supplied the node samples. TCRdb itself ran the multiplex PCR reads through MiXCR, one entry per CDR3 protein. The table shows 85,000 to 130,000 distinct CDR3 sequences, with approximately 22% occurring only once. Source material: axillary lymph node tissue. The receptors originated from a female donor with breast cancer. Some clones in this sample may be carry-over from other donors' samples.

This clonotype was found many times. The chain couples TRBV4-1 to TRBJ2-5; D gene unclear. The V and J ends lost 0 bases and 1 base respectively, with 9 bases between them. Looked up from germline, CDR1 is MGHRA and CDR2 is YSYEKL. The CDR3 is made up of 15 amino acids. The CDR3 DNA follows: TGCGCCAGCAGCCAAGATCGTAACAGCCAAGAGACCCAGTACTTC. Translated, it gives CASSQDRNSQETQYF.

This chain links TRBV10-1 with TRBJ2-3; 11 bases align to TRBD2. The CDR3 is 16 residues long. Unmatched junction bases numbered 9, after V lost 6 bases and J lost 4 bases. CDR1 and CDR2 from the germline V gene are WNHNN and SYGVQD (reference sequence). CDR3 sequence: CASSEGTSGGSDTQYF. For the CDR3, the DNA is TGCGCCAGCAGCGAAGGGACTAGCGGAGGTTCAGATACGCAGTATTTT.

Comments on this clonotype: A much larger clone is a single base away; this may be a read error. J is TRBJ1-2 and V is TRBV9; D is perhaps TRBD1 (6 bases). CDR1 and CDR2 (germline): SGDLS, YYNGEE. The V and J ends lost 4 bases and 2 bases respectively, with 18 bases between them. The CDR3 contains 16 residues. For the CDR3, the DNA is TGTGCCAGCAGCTCAGGGGCAGGGCTACTCAACTATGGCTACACCTTC. Translating it yields CASSSGAGLLNYGYTF.

This clonotype showed up many times. This chain links TRBV11-2 with TRBJ1-6; D is perhaps TRBD1 (5 bases). The CDR3 extends over 18 amino acids. Germline CDR1 reads SGHAT; CDR2 reads FQNNGV. Trimming left V 0 bases short and J 7 bases short, with 19 bases between. The CDR3 sequence: CASSLDPGARGGNSPLHF. DNA for the CDR3: TGTGCCAGCAGCTTAGATCCGGGTGCAAGGGGCGGAAATTCACCCCTCCACTTT.

This chain links TRBV5-1 with TRBJ1-1, with D unresolved. Trimming stripped 0 bases from V and 2 bases from J, with 8 bases between. This CDR3 region has 14 residues. CDR1 and CDR2 from the germline V gene are SGHRS and YFSETQ. CDR3 region: CASSLVGSNTEAFF. CDR3 bases: TGCGCCAGCAGCTTGGTGGGCAGTAACACTGAAGCTTTCTTT.

This clonotype was counted many times. The chain recombines TRBV9 with TRBJ1-6; D is uncertain. V was pared by 2 bases and J by 8 bases, with 14 bases between. Per the germline V gene, CDR1 is SGDLS and CDR2 is YYNGEE. The CDR3 covers 15 residues. The CDR3 protein is CASSVSGVGYSPLHF. CDR3 in DNA: TGTGCCAGCAGCGTTTCCGGGGTTGGTTATTCACCCCTCCACTTT.

This clonotype was recorded at least ten times. The J gene is TRBJ2-3, the V gene TRBV7-8, with D possibly matching TRBD1 (6 bases). The V gene's germline CDR1 is SGHVS and CDR2 FQNEAQ. This CDR3 has 15 amino acids. V lost 2 bases to trimming and J lost 4 bases, with 13 bases between them. CDR3 region: CASSLIQGPSDTQYF. The CDR3 DNA sequence: TGTGCCAGCAGCTTAATACAGGGCCCGTCAGATACGCAGTATTTT.

The chain links TRBV20-1 to TRBJ2-3; D remains unclear. V lost 5 bases to trimming and J lost 6 bases, with 9 bases between them. Per germline, CDR1 DFQATT and CDR2 SNEGSKA (reference sequence). This CDR3 contains 11 residues. This CDR3 is CSADGADTQYF. DNA for the CDR3: TGCAGTGCTGACGGAGCGGATACGCAGTATTTT.

This chain joins TRBV28 and TRBJ2-1; 9 bases are shared with TRBD2. Germline CDR1 is MDHEN and CDR2 is SYDVKM. V trimming: 3 bases; J trimming: 9 bases; junction bases outside the gene matches: 6. This CDR3 is 14 amino acids long. CDR3 loop: CASSLGPAGGEQFF. CDR3 nucleotides: TGTGCCAGCAGTTTGGGTCCAGCGGGAGGTGAGCAGTTCTTC.

This clonotype was picked up a small number of times. Being one base from a much bigger clone, this may be a read error. The rearrangement uses TRBV6-1 and TRBJ1-5; a possible D gene is TRBD1 (5 bases). Germline V gives CDR1 MNHNS, CDR2 SASEGT. V was cut by 6 bases and J by 5 bases, with 14 bases left in between. The CDR3 has 14 amino acids. The CDR3 DNA follows: TGTGCCAGCAGGGGCAGGGATTCGTATCAGCCCCAGCATTTT. Translated: CASRGRDSYQPQHF.

This clonotype has at least ten counts. The chain couples TRBV20-1 to TRBJ2-1; 9 positions agree with TRBD2. V trimming: 4 bases; J trimming: 6 bases; junction bases outside the gene matches: 10. This CDR3 contains 15 residues. CDR1 is DFQATT and CDR2 is SNEGSKA in the germline V gene (reference sequence). DNA of the CDR3: TGCAGTGCTACACCGGGGACTAGCACGCGCAATGAGCAGTTCTTC. Residues: CSATPGTSTRNEQFF.

Remarks on this clonotype: It may be a read error: a sequence one base away is much more abundant. This chain connects TRBV2 to TRBJ1-4; a weak D match, TRBD1 (5 bases). Germline-derived CDR1 and CDR2 are SNHLY and FYNNEI. CDR3 length: 17 amino acids. The DNA for the CDR3 is TGTGCCAGCGGCCGGGACGCGGGCCGGTCAACTAATGAAGAACTGTTTTTT. It specifies CASGRDAGRSTNEELFF.

This clonotype was detected ten times or more. The J gene is TRBJ2-1, the V gene TRBV11-2; perhaps TRBD2 as D (5 bases). V was cut by 2 bases and J by 5 bases, with 10 bases left in between. This CDR3 region has 14 residues. Germline CDR1 and CDR2: SGHAT and FQNNGV. CDR3 loop: CASSLTSRDNEQFF. In DNA, the CDR3 is TGTGCCAGCAGCTTAACTAGTAGGGACAATGAGCAGTTCTTC.

At least ten counts were recorded for this clonotype. The V gene is TRBV5-4, the J gene TRBJ2-1; D might be TRBD1 or TRBD2, each matching 7 bases. In germline, CDR1 is SGHNT, CDR2 YYREEE (reference sequence). V was shortened by 4 bases and J by 8 bases, with 16 bases between the two germline ends. This CDR3 has 14 residues. CDR3 bases: TGTGCCAGCAGCCAGCAGGGGGGGTTGGATGAGCAGTTCTTC. Translating it yields CASSQQGGLDEQFF. Using reference TRBV5-4 and TRBJ2-1 for the parts outside the CDR3, the full variable domain is ETGVTQSPTHLIKTRGQQVTLRCSSQSGHNTVSWYQQALGQGPQFIFQYYREEENGRGNFPPRFSGLQFPNYSSELNVNALELDDSALYLCASSQQGGLDEQFFGPGTRLTVL.

This clonotype was found many times. V usage is TRBV5-1 and J usage is TRBJ1-3; 8 bases match TRBD1. The germline gives CDR1 SGHRS, CDR2 YFSETQ. J gave up 8 bases and V 4 bases, and 2 bases lay outside the gene matches. This CDR3 comprises 12 residues. The CDR3 sequence: CASSPQGDTIYF. CDR3 DNA sequence: TGCGCCAGCAGCCCACAGGGGGACACCATATATTTT.

This clonotype has just a few counts. The chain links TRBV6-1 to TRBJ1-5; D perhaps matches TRBD1 (5 bases). Germline CDR1 MNHNS, CDR2 SASEGT. This CDR3 region has 16 residues. With 7 bases removed from V and 2 bases from J, the gap between germline ends came to 18 bases. In nucleotides, the CDR3 is TGTGCCAGCACCGGGGGAATCGGATTTGGCAATCAGCCCCAGCATTTT. Protein: CASTGGIGFGNQPQHF.

At least ten counts were recorded for this clonotype. The chain joins TRBV14 to TRBJ1-6; D uncertain. Trimming shortened V by 1 base and J by 13 bases, and 14 bases separated the two germline ends. From germline, CDR1 is SGHDN and CDR2 FVKESK. This CDR3 has 14 residues. The CDR3 DNA reads as TGTGCCAGCAGCCAAGTAGATGGAATTGGCCCCCTCCACTTT. Translated, it gives CASSQVDGIGPLHF.

This clonotype has more than one count but fewer than ten. V is TRBV5-1 and J is TRBJ2-4, with D unclear. CDR3 length equals 14 residues. The ends were cut back, 0 bases at V and 13 bases at J, with 17 bases in the middle. Germline V gives CDR1 SGHRS, CDR2 YFSETQ. CDR3 in amino acids: CASSLERGVSKQYF. The CDR3, as DNA: TGCGCCAGCAGCTTGGAACGTGGTGTGTCCAAACAGTACTTC.

CDR3 sequence (DNA): TGTGCCAGCAGCCCAGCTGCTGGCGGCACAGATACGCAGTATTTT. This encodes CASSPAAGGTDTQYF. V is TRBV5-4 and J is TRBJ2-3; no clear D gene. Germline CDR1 reads SGHNT; CDR2 reads YYREEE (reference sequence). V was shortened by 4 bases and J by 1 base, with 13 bases between the two germline ends. The CDR3 runs to 15 residues.

This clonotype was seen repeatedly, ten times or more. The chain recombines TRBV12-3 or TRBV12-4 with TRBJ2-3; tentatively, D is TRBD2 (6 bases). The V and J ends lost 3 bases and 4 bases respectively, with 11 bases between them. CDR3 length: 14 amino acids. CDR3 sequence: CASSFGASADTQYF. In DNA form, the CDR3 reads TGTGCCAGCAGTTTCGGTGCTAGCGCAGATACGCAGTATTTT.

This clonotype appeared many times. This chain joins TRBV24-1 and TRBJ1-2; 10 bases align to TRBD1. V lost 4 bases and J lost 8; bases outside the gene matches: 6. Germline CDR1 is KGHDR and CDR2 is SFDVKD. This CDR3 contains 14 residues. The CDR3: CATSEPDRGRGYTF. Written as DNA, the CDR3 is TGTGCCACCAGTGAGCCAGACAGGGGGCGAGGCTACACCTTC.

With respect to this clonotype: A much more abundant neighbour one base away suggests this may be a read error. The V and J genes are TRBV20-1 and TRBJ2-3; D is perhaps TRBD2 (5 bases). V was clipped by 3 bases and J by 10 bases, with 20 bases between them. CDR1 and CDR2 from the germline V gene are DFQATT and SNEGSKA (reference sequence). There are 14 residues in the CDR3. The CDR3 reads CSASPGLQLDAQYF. The CDR3 region has the DNA TGCAGTGCTAGCCCCGGACTCCAGCTCGATGCGCAGTATTTT.

On this clonotype: A read error may be the cause here, since a much bigger clone is one base away. The chain is built from TRBV27 and TRBJ2-7; possibly TRBD1 for D (6 bases). V lost 6 bases and J 0 bases, leaving 15 bases between the germline ends. Looked up from germline, CDR1 is MNHEY and CDR2 is SMNVEV (reference sequence). The CDR3 loop spans 15 amino acids. The CDR3 coding sequence is TGTGCCAGCAGAGACAGGAGTGGTCTCTCCTACGAGCAGTACTTC. The encoded protein is CASRDRSGLSYEQYF.

This clonotype was seen ten or more times. The V gene is TRBV6-6, the J gene TRBJ2-7; weak D call: TRBD2 (5 bases). The length of the CDR3 is 13 residues. V lost 7 bases, J lost 0 bases, and 10 bases lay in between. Germline assignment: CDR1 MNHNY and CDR2 SVGAGI (reference sequence). The DNA for the CDR3 is TGTGCCAGCAAGGAGGCGAGCTCCTACGAGCAGTACTTC. This encodes CASKEASSYEQYF.

This clonotype was seen many times. The chain recombines TRBV3-1 with TRBJ2-5; 8 bases agree with TRBD1. Germline CDR1 is LGHDT and CDR2 is YNNKEL (reference sequence). The CDR3 sequence is 15 residues long. The trim removed 1 base at V and 5 bases at J, leaving 6 bases unmatched. CDR3 nucleotides: TGTGCCAGCAGCCAAGGGTCAGGGGGCGCCGAGACCCAGTACTTC. Its translation is CASSQGSGGAETQYF.

The chain has TRBV27 and TRBJ2-3; 9 bases fit TRBD2. CDR1 is MNHEY, CDR2 SMNVEV, per germline (reference sequence). The junction had 4 bases not matched to a gene; V was cut back by 3 bases and J by 0 bases. The CDR3 length is 16 residues. The CDR3 is CASSFRLAGSTDTQYF. The CDR3 DNA follows: TGTGCCAGCAGTTTCCGGCTAGCGGGGAGCACAGATACGCAGTATTTT.

Notes on this clonotype: This may be a read error, as it is one base from a much larger clone. CDR3 in DNA: TGTGCCACCTCAGCGGGAGTGTACACAGATGCGCAGTATTTT. This encodes CATSAGVYTDAQYF. The chain employs TRBV19 and TRBJ2-3; 8 bases fit TRBD2. The CDR3 loop spans 14 amino acids. The germline V gene has CDR1 LNHDA and CDR2 SQIVND (reference sequence).